What follows are 7 T cell receptor beta chains derived from one specimen sequenced in a study of cytomegalovirus exposure and HLA in healthy donors. Vbeta (60) and Jbeta (13) primers were used in the PCR. TCRdb keeps only in-frame clones here, not all; method: immunoSEQ multiplex PCR. The sample shows 150,000 to 200,000 clones, just over 70% of them seen only once. The sample comprised PBMCs. The source of these receptors is a human donor in good health.

Written as DNA, the CDR3 is TGTGCCAGCAGTCCCCGGGGAAAAACAGATACGCAGTATTTT. It yields the protein CASSPRGKTDTQYF. The chain joins TRBV7-9 to TRBJ2-3; TRBD2 might be the D (5 bases). The CDR3 has 14 residues. The germline V gene has CDR1 SEHNR and CDR2 FQNEAQ (reference sequence). Trimming pared 6 bases from V and 3 bases from J, leaving 13 bases between. Supplemented by reference TRBV7-9 and TRBJ2-3, the full variable domain reads DTGVSQNPRHKITKRGQNVTFRCDPISEHNRLYWYRQTLGQGPEFLTYFQNEAQLEKSRLLSDRFSAERPKGSFSTLEIQRTEQGDSAMYLCASSPRGKTDTQYFGPGTRLTVL.

The rearrangement uses TRBV5-1 and TRBJ2-2, with a tentative D call TRBD2 (5 bases). Trimming cost V 0 bases and J 4 bases, with 10 bases left between them. The germline V gene encodes CDR1 SGHRS and CDR2 YFSETQ. The CDR3 is 15 amino acids. DNA of the CDR3: TGCGCCAGCAGCTTGGTAGGGAGCAGCACCGGGGAGCTGTTTTTT. It codes for CASSLVGSSTGELFF. The full variable domain, its missing parts supplied by reference TRBV5-1 and TRBJ2-2, is KAGVTQTPRYLIKTRGQQVTLSCSPISGHRSVSWYQQTPGQGLQFLFEYFSETQRNKGNFPGRFSGRQFSNSRSEMNVSTLELGDSALYLCASSLVGSSTGELFFGEGSRLTVL.

As concerns this clone: A read error may account for a junction end that differs from germline. This rearrangement joins TRBV7-7 to TRBJ2-2; tentatively, D is TRBD2 (6 bases). Germline CDR1 and CDR2: SSHAT and FNYEAQ (reference sequence). The CDR3 has 14 residues. CDR3 amino acids: CASSLVEGTGELFF. The CDR3 DNA is TGTGCTAGCAGCTTAGTGGAGGGGACCGGGGAGCTGTTTTTT.

The chain employs TRBV11-2 and TRBJ1-1; D call uncertain. The CDR3 spans 15 residues. Trimming cost V 2 bases and J 1 base, with 11 bases left between them. CDR1 is SGHAT, CDR2 FQNNGV, per germline. The CDR3 nucleotides are TGTGCCAGCAGCTTAATCGGGTATACGAACACTGAAGCTTTCTTT. Its translation: CASSLIGYTNTEAFF.

This clone was seen a handful of times. The gene calls are TRBV4-3 and TRBJ1-3; TRBD1 matches at 7 bases. Germline V gene lookup returns CDR1 LGHNA and CDR2 YSLEER. The CDR3 sequence is 19 residues long. Trimming cost V 2 bases and J 0 bases; bases outside gene matches: 13. CDR3 sequence (DNA): TGCGCCAGCAGCCAAAGGTCAAGGGGGCCGGAATCCTCTGGAAACACCATATATTTT. Encoded protein: CASSQRSRGPESSGNTIYF.

This clone was detected only a few times. V is TRBV29-1 and J is TRBJ2-7, with 10 bases lining up with TRBD1. There are 13 residues in the CDR3. With 5 bases clipped from V and 0 bases from J, the junction kept 1 base outside the gene matches. The germline V gene has CDR1 SQVTM and CDR2 ANQGSEA. CDR3 protein: CSVRTGGSYEQYF. CDR3 sequence (DNA): TGCAGCGTTCGGACAGGGGGCTCCTACGAGCAGTACTTC.

The chain has TRBV7-2 and TRBJ2-3; the match to TRBD2 covers 7 bases. Trimming cost V 3 bases and J 2 bases; bases outside gene matches: 5. The V gene's germline CDR1 is SGHTA and CDR2 FQGNSA. CDR3 length: 15 residues. The CDR3 nucleotides are TGTGCCAGCAGCTTGGGTAGCGGGTCCACAGATACGCAGTATTTT. Residues: CASSLGSGSTDTQYF.